The present T cell receptor (beta chain) was sequenced within a study of cytomegalovirus exposure and HLA in healthy donors. Study outcomes and limitations: It was reported that the classifier diagnosed cytomegalovirus status with high specificity and sensitivity in both the original and validation cohorts. A list of 150 to 200 TCR beta chains associated with cytomegalovirus was given.

Points on this clone: No antigen is known for it.

Sequenced by immunoSEQ multiplex PCR; TCRdb stores in-frame clones only, minus some. The repertoire holds 68,000 or so clones, with about 90% as singletons. This CDR3 spans 11 amino acids. CDR1 MNHNS and CDR2 SASEGT come from the germline V gene. V lost 5 bases, J lost 2 bases, and 4 bases lay in between. Specimen: PBMCs. The chain combines TRBV6-1 with TRBJ2-7; D is undetermined. The origin of this receptor is a man younger than 35 in good health and CMV-seronegative. As DNA, the CDR3 is TGTGCCAGCAGTCAAACCTACGAGCAGTACTTC. Its protein product is CASSQTYEQYF.